This TCR beta chain was profiled in a study of long-term antiretroviral therapy in people with HIV. Looking at the study overall: It was about a decade after the earliest samples that the 2015 immediate-ART recommendation appeared. Study-wide results and limits: Collection of the blood took place between about 2004 and 2018. The ART regimens in use then may have been less effective than current ones. Once patients were on ART, diversity went higher but still fell short of transplant donor controls.

Researchers report immunoSEQ v3.0 was run at survey level. The data were produced by immunoSEQ multiplex PCR, yet TCRdb's version contains in-frame clones alone and is incomplete. This sample has some 21,000 clones, with 76% found just once. In the United States, treatment was given to all participants with HIV. As to this clone: Antigen: not known.

Trimming removed 6 bases at V and 4 bases at J, with 16 bases between. Germline-derived CDR1 and CDR2 are MNHNS and SASEGT. The CDR3 loop spans 14 amino acids. This receptor was taken from a woman aged 35 to 49 with HIV. Source: unsorted PBMCs, taken less than 1.8 years before starting antiretroviral therapy. This chain connects TRBV6-1 to TRBJ2-7, with D perhaps matching TRBD1 (6 bases). The CDR3 bases are TGTGCCAGCAGGACCGGGACAACAAGGTACGAGCAGTACTTC. This sequence encodes CASRTGTTRYEQYF.